This T cell receptor (beta chain) was identified during a study of cytomegalovirus exposure and HLA in healthy donors. Turning to the study itself: The same platform as the approximately 660 first-cohort repertoires was used for the 95 to 150 validation repertoires, a later analysis reported. Study-wide results and caveats: Most TCRs appeared rarely, but some public TCRs recurred in many donors.

The V gene end was trimmed by 4 bases and the J gene end by 5 bases; junction bases not matched to a gene: 7. CDR3 size: 14 residues. Germline assignment: CDR1 SGHRS and CDR2 YFSETQ. The protocol was immunoSEQ multiplex PCR, while the TCRdb copy is restricted to in-frame clones and leaves out a portion. The repertoire holds 70,000 to 90,000 clones, with around four fifths as singletons. In the case of this clone: What it binds is not known.

The chain has TRBV5-1 and TRBJ2-5, with TRBD1 matching 8 bases. The clonotype comes from a man younger than 40 in good health and CMV-seronegative. The specimen sequenced was PBMCs. CDR3 sequence: CASSVGQGGETQYF. CDR3 DNA sequence: TGCGCCAGCAGCGTCGGACAGGGCGGCGAGACCCAGTACTTC.